This passage covers 28 T cell receptor beta chains from one sample sequenced in a study of Graves' ophthalmopathy and Graves' hyperthyroidism. Amplified TCR beta CDR3 regions were obtained using RNA transcripts as template. HTBI primers were used in a first-round RT-PCR, which preceded a second-round multiplex PCR. Each CDR3 protein is one row after TCRdb ran MiXCR on the multiplex PCR reads. The sample shows 170,000 or so distinct CDR3 sequences, 30% to 45% of them seen only once. The specimen sequenced was peripheral blood. These receptors were taken from a middle-aged woman with Graves' ophthalmopathy.

V gene TRBV30 combines with J gene TRBJ1-1; D is ambiguous. The germline V and J ends were trimmed by 5 bases and 0 bases, with 10 bases remaining between them. The CDR3 covers 13 residues. Germline V CDR1 and CDR2: GTSNPN, SVGIG (reference sequence). The chain's CDR3 is CAWGDGLNTEAFF. CDR3 coding DNA: TGTGCCTGGGGAGACGGCCTGAACACTGAAGCTTTCTTT.

Many counts were recorded for this clonotype. V is TRBV14 and J is TRBJ1-6; TRBD1 is a possible D gene (5 bases). The ends were cut back, 5 bases at V and 0 bases at J, with 8 bases in the middle. The CDR3 length is 15 residues. Germline V CDR1 and CDR2: SGHDN, FVKESK. The CDR3 reads CASSAGLSYNSPLHF. The CDR3 bases are TGTGCCAGCAGCGCGGGGCTCTCCTATAATTCACCCCTCCACTTT. The whole variable domain, filled in from reference TRBV14 and TRBJ1-6, reads EAGVTQFPSHSVIEKGQTVTLRCDPISGHDNLYWYRRVMGKEIKFLLHFVKESKQDESGMPNNRFLAERTGGTYSTLKVQPAELEDSGVYFCASSAGLSYNSPLHFGNGTRLTVT.

The CDR3 sequence is CASQTLLTPLHF. Here the CDR3 DNA reads TGTGCCAGCCAAACGTTATTAACACCCCTCCACTTT. V gene TRBV6-1 combines with J gene TRBJ1-6, with D hard to call. The length of the CDR3 is 12 residues. Trimming shortened V by 8 bases and J by 11 bases, and 13 bases separated the two germline ends. Germline V gene lookup returns CDR1 MNHNS and CDR2 SASEGT.

The chain couples TRBV7-2 to TRBJ2-5, with D possibly called TRBD1 or TRBD2 (5 bases each). The CDR3 has 15 amino acids. Per the germline V gene, CDR1 is SGHTA and CDR2 is FQGNSA. Trimming cost V 5 bases and J 5 bases, with 18 bases left between them. CDR3 nucleotide sequence: TGTGCCAGCAGCCAAGAAGGGACCTCCACCGAGACCCAGTACTTC. Translating gives CASSQEGTSTETQYF.

The CDR3 reads CSAREDRVNSPLHF. Written as DNA, the CDR3 is TGCAGTGCTAGGGAGGACAGGGTAAATTCACCCCTCCACTTT. J is TRBJ1-6 and V is TRBV20-1, with TRBD1 matching over 8 bases. V lost 3 bases, J lost 7 bases, and 5 bases stayed unmatched. Germline V CDR1 and CDR2: DFQATT, SNEGSKA (reference sequence). This CDR3 region has 14 residues.

There are many counts of this clonotype. V is TRBV6-5 and J is TRBJ2-5; the match to TRBD2 covers 11 bases. The CDR3 runs to 15 residues. J gave up 2 bases and V 4 bases, and 3 bases lay outside the gene matches. Germline lookup yields CDR1 MNHEY and CDR2 SVGAGI. In DNA, the CDR3 is TGTGCCAGCAGTTTCACTAGCGGGGGACAAGAGACCCAGTACTTC. Amino acid sequence: CASSFTSGGQETQYF.

The V gene is TRBV20-1, the J gene TRBJ2-7; possible D gene TRBD1, 5 bases. The CDR3 is 12 amino acids. V lost 3 bases and J 3 bases, leaving 9 bases between the germline ends. Germline V lookup: CDR1 DFQATT, CDR2 SNEGSKA (reference sequence). The CDR3 region has the DNA TGCAGTGCTAGGCCCAGGGTCTACGAGCAGTACTTC. As protein: CSARPRVYEQYF.

The CDR3 sequence is CASSYSIVAGARETQYF. CDR3 DNA sequence: TGTGCCAGCAGTTACTCGATAGTAGCCGGGGCGCGGGAGACCCAGTACTTC. V gene TRBV6-5 combines with J gene TRBJ2-5, with D possibly called TRBD1 or TRBD2 (5 bases each). Germline V gene lookup returns CDR1 MNHEY and CDR2 SVGAGI. The V end lost 0 bases, the J end lost 5 bases, and 19 bases lay between the germline ends. CDR3 length: 17 amino acids.

This clonotype was observed many times. V usage is TRBV14 and J usage is TRBJ1-1; unclear D gene. V was shortened by 2 bases and J by 1 base, with 5 bases between the two germline ends. This CDR3 is 13 amino acids long. The germline V gene encodes CDR1 SGHDN and CDR2 FVKESK. The CDR3 nucleotides are TGTGCCAGCAGCCAACTCAAGAACACTGAAGCTTTCTTT. It specifies CASSQLKNTEAFF.

This clonotype has ten or more counts. CDR3 amino acids: CASSSWGLNTEAFF. The CDR3, as DNA: TGTGCCAGCAGTTCTTGGGGATTGAACACTGAAGCTTTCTTT. This rearrangement joins TRBV12-3 or TRBV12-4 to TRBJ1-1; D not resolved. With 4 bases removed from V and 0 bases from J, the gap between germline ends came to 9 bases. The CDR3 is made up of 14 amino acids.

This CDR3 reads CASSYDRVPSNQPQHF. CDR3 coding DNA: TGTGCCAGCAGTTACGACAGGGTGCCTTCAAATCAGCCCCAGCATTTT. This sequence joins TRBV6-5 and TRBJ1-5, with 7 positions matching TRBD1. The CDR3 is 16 amino acids. Per germline, CDR1 MNHEY and CDR2 SVGAGI. The V and J ends lost 2 bases and 4 bases, in that order; junction bases with no gene match: 8.

This chain uses TRBV6-5 with TRBJ2-7; D unresolved. V gave up 3 bases and J gave up 4 bases, with 13 bases separating them. This CDR3 is built from 14 residues. The germline V gene has CDR1 MNHEY and CDR2 SVGAGI. This CDR3 is CASSYRPSLYEQYF. In nucleotides, the CDR3 is TGTGCCAGCAGTTATCGACCTTCCCTTTACGAGCAGTACTTC.

J is TRBJ2-4 and V is TRBV12-3 or TRBV12-4; possibly TRBD1 for D (5 bases). The CDR3 length is 16 residues. Trimming shortened V by 3 bases and J by 0 bases, and 12 bases separated the two germline ends. CDR3 amino acids: CASSFQVGLAKNIQYF. The DNA for the CDR3 is TGTGCCAGCAGTTTTCAGGTGGGGCTAGCCAAAAACATTCAGTACTTC.

This clonotype was detected a few times. The chain is built from TRBV6-1 and TRBJ1-1, with D possibly matching TRBD1 (6 bases). V was shortened by 3 bases and J by 3 bases, with 11 bases between the two germline ends. The germline gives CDR1 MNHNS, CDR2 SASEGT. This CDR3 has 14 residues. CDR3 DNA: TGTGCCAGCAGTGAGACAGGAGGTGACACTGAAGCTTTCTTT. This sequence encodes CASSETGGDTEAFF.

The sample holds many counts of this clonotype. Just one base apart from a much larger clone, this may be a read error. The J gene is TRBJ1-1, the V gene TRBV6-5; D might be TRBD1 (5 bases). The V gene's germline CDR1 is MNHEY and CDR2 SVGAGI. Deletions cut 7 bases from V and 2 bases from J, with 11 bases between. This CDR3 is 13 amino acids long. For the CDR3, the DNA is TGTGCCAGCATCGGGACGGCTAACACTGAAGCTTTCTTT. Protein product: CASIGTANTEAFF.

This clonotype has more than one count but fewer than ten. This rearrangement joins TRBV12-3 or TRBV12-4 to TRBJ1-2; D not certain. CDR3 length: 12 amino acids. Trimming shortened V by 2 bases and J by 5 bases, and 6 bases separated the two germline ends. Here the CDR3 DNA reads TGTGCCAGCAGTTTATTTGAATATGGCTACACCTTC. This sequence encodes CASSLFEYGYTF.

The chain carries TRBV24-1 and TRBJ2-5; 7 nucleotides align to TRBD2. Germline V CDR1 and CDR2: KGHDR, SFDVKD. The CDR3 runs 18 residues. Germline trimming cut 3 bases from V and 2 bases from J; bases unmatched to any gene: 14. The CDR3 reads CATSDTRGRGRVQETQYF. The CDR3 bases are TGTGCCACCAGTGATACCCGAGGGAGGGGCAGAGTACAAGAGACCCAGTACTTC.

This clonotype was seen only once. This chain joins TRBV6-2 or TRBV6-3 and TRBJ2-7; D is uncertain. Germline CDR1 is MNHEY and CDR2 is SVGEGT. V gave up 2 bases and J gave up 3 bases, with 11 bases separating them. The CDR3 sequence is 14 residues long. CDR3 amino acids: CASSYHPKFYEQYF. CDR3 bases: TGTGCCAGCAGTTACCATCCCAAGTTCTACGAGCAGTACTTC.

The chain uses TRBV10-1 and TRBJ2-2; D gene ambiguous. The CDR3 spans 14 residues. The ends were cut back, 0 bases at V and 6 bases at J, with 8 bases in the middle. Per germline, CDR1 WNHNN and CDR2 SYGVQD (reference sequence). The DNA for the CDR3 is TGCGCCAGCAGTGAGTCAAGGGCCTCCGGGGAGCTGTTTTTT. Translated: CASSESRASGELFF.

V usage is TRBV6-5 and J usage is TRBJ1-1, with 7 bases aligning to TRBD1. CDR1 MNHEY and CDR2 SVGAGI come from the germline V gene. The length of the CDR3 is 12 residues. V lost 7 bases and J lost 8; bases outside the gene matches: 7. CDR3 bases: TGTGCCAGCAAGTTTGGGGGACAGGAAGCTTTCTTT. Translated: CASKFGGQEAFF.

The table lists this clonotype with many counts. The V call is TRBV12-3 or TRBV12-4, the J call TRBJ2-5; no clear D gene. The CDR3 extends over 13 amino acids. V was pared by 5 bases and J by 4 bases, with 11 bases between. For the CDR3, the DNA is TGTGCCAGCAGTACACCCCCCCTAGAGACCCAGTACTTC. This gives the protein CASSTPPLETQYF.

V gene TRBV12-3 or TRBV12-4 combines with J gene TRBJ2-5; 9 bases map to TRBD1. With 6 bases clipped from V and 2 bases from J, the junction kept 7 bases outside the gene matches. The CDR3 has 15 amino acids. This CDR3 reads CASSLGQGEQETQYF. The CDR3 DNA follows: TGTGCCAGCAGCCTGGGACAGGGAGAACAAGAGACCCAGTACTTC.

The table lists this clonotype with many counts. The chain carries TRBV6-1 and TRBJ2-7; 11 nucleotides line up with TRBD2. CDR3 length: 14 residues. Germline V gene sequence: CDR1 MNHNS, CDR2 SASEGT. Trimming took 6 bases from V and 2 from J; bases not matched to a gene: 3. The CDR3 here is CASRQLAGAYEQYF. CDR3 sequence (DNA): TGTGCCAGCAGGCAACTAGCGGGGGCCTACGAGCAGTACTTC.

At least ten counts were recorded for this clonotype. The chain recombines TRBV5-1 with TRBJ1-1, with 7 bases aligning to TRBD1. J was trimmed by 6 bases and V by 0 bases; bases with no gene match: 8. Germline CDR1 reads SGHRS; CDR2 reads YFSETQ. This CDR3 comprises 15 residues. Here the CDR3 reads CASSLDVAGGAEAFF. The DNA of the CDR3 is TGCGCCAGCAGCTTGGACGTGGCAGGGGGGGCTGAAGCTTTCTTT.

The V call is TRBV27, the J call TRBJ2-5; D is uncertain. The germline V gene has CDR1 MNHEY and CDR2 SMNVEV (reference sequence). V lost 5 bases, J lost 1 base, and 8 bases lay in between. There are 13 residues in the CDR3. CDR3 in DNA: TGTGCCAGCAGTCAATATGGCCAAGAGACCCAGTACTTC. Its translation: CASSQYGQETQYF.

V is TRBV7-9 and J is TRBJ2-7, with D maybe TRBD1 (5 bases). The CDR3 runs 14 residues. Germline CDR1 and CDR2: SEHNR and FQNEAQ (reference sequence). V lost 5 bases to trimming and J lost 2 bases, with 13 bases between them. In DNA form, the CDR3 reads TGTGCCAGCAGCCCTACCGACAGTCCCTACGAGCAGTACTTC. This gives the protein CASSPTDSPYEQYF.

The chain employs TRBV12-3 or TRBV12-4 and TRBJ1-1; D may be TRBD1 (6 bases). The CDR3 extends over 15 amino acids. Trimming left V 7 bases short and J 4 bases short, with 19 bases between. The DNA of the CDR3 is TGTGCCAGCACCTCAACCGGGACATGGGGCACTGAAGCTTTCTTT. Its protein is CASTSTGTWGTEAFF.

In this sample, this clonotype turned up many times. The rearrangement uses TRBV6-2 or TRBV6-3 and TRBJ1-1; maybe TRBD1 (5 bases). The CDR3 extends over 13 amino acids. The V and J ends lost 6 bases and 5 bases respectively, with 13 bases between them. Germline V gene data show CDR1 as MNHEY and CDR2 as SVGEGT. Here the CDR3 DNA reads TGTGCCAGCAGCTTCCAGGGTATGACTGAAGCTTTCTTT. Its protein product is CASSFQGMTEAFF.